These 24 T cell receptor beta chains share one sample of origin, sequenced in a study of T cells in Graves' hyperthyroidism and ophthalmopathy. What was amplified from RNA transcripts were TCR beta CDR3 regions. Researchers ran a first-round RT-PCR on the TCR CDR3 using the HTBI primer set. TCRdb fed the multiplex PCR reads into MiXCR, producing one record per CDR3 protein. The sample includes approximately 510,000 distinct CDR3 sequences, around 21% of them seen just once. The sample consisted of blood. Receptors were obtained from a man aged 18-30 years with Graves' hyperthyroidism.

Ten or more counts support this clonotype. The chain is built from TRBV7-2 and TRBJ2-7; the match to TRBD2 covers 8 bases. With V trimmed by 2 bases and J by 4 bases, 7 bases remained unmatched. This CDR3 is built from 15 residues. Germline V gene data show CDR1 as SGHTA and CDR2 as FQGNSA. The CDR3 region has the DNA TGTGCCAGCAGCTTAATGTCGGGACTAGTTTACGAGCAGTACTTC. It is translated as CASSLMSGLVYEQYF.

This clonotype was detected many times. This sequence joins TRBV9 and TRBJ1-3, with D perhaps TRBD1 (6 bases). Germline CDR1 and CDR2: SGDLS and YYNGEE. Trimming took 3 bases from V and 0 from J, leaving 13 bases between them. This CDR3 contains 16 residues. The CDR3 DNA sequence: TGTGCCAGCAGCGCCCAGGACAGCGTCTCTGGAAACACCATATATTTT. This encodes CASSAQDSVSGNTIYF.

This clonotype showed up many times. The CDR3 spells CSALGLKNIQYF. The CDR3 DNA sequence: TGCAGTGCTCTCGGCCTCAAAAACATTCAGTACTTC. This chain joins TRBV20-1 and TRBJ2-4; no firm D call. The CDR3 is 12 amino acids. With 5 bases removed from V and 3 bases from J, the gap between germline ends came to 8 bases. CDR1 DFQATT and CDR2 SNEGSKA come from the germline V gene (reference sequence).

This clonotype was counted many times. This sequence joins TRBV28 and TRBJ1-2; the D gene is possibly TRBD1 (6 bases). Germline V CDR1 and CDR2: MDHEN, SYDVKM. Trimming took 6 bases from V and 4 from J, leaving 9 bases between them. The CDR3 extends over 12 amino acids. CDR3 bases: TGTGCCAGCAGCTGGACAGTCTATGGCTACACCTTC. Its translation is CASSWTVYGYTF.

This clonotype was counted many times. The chain has TRBV6-5 and TRBJ1-2; no reliable D call. The CDR3 extends over 15 amino acids. Trimming pared 0 bases from V and 4 bases from J, leaving 12 bases between. From germline, CDR1 is MNHEY and CDR2 SVGAGI. CDR3 nucleotides: TGTGCCAGCAGTTACTCGACATCCTTCCCCTATGGCTACACCTTC. It codes for CASSYSTSFPYGYTF.

This clonotype was recorded at least ten times. The genes are TRBV6-2 or TRBV6-3 and TRBJ2-5; D uncertain. V was cut by 5 bases and J by 4 bases, with 14 bases left in between. Germline V CDR1 and CDR2: MNHEY, SVGEGT. The length of the CDR3 is 14 residues. CDR3 amino acids: CASSRSSPLETQYF. CDR3 sequence (DNA): TGTGCCAGCAGTCGCTCCTCCCCATTAGAGACCCAGTACTTC.

V usage is TRBV18 and J usage is TRBJ2-7, with TRBD1 matching over 11 bases. The CDR3 has 14 amino acids. CDR1 is KGHSH and CDR2 is LQKENI in the germline V gene. The V and J ends lost 3 bases and 10 bases, in that order; junction bases with no gene match: 8. CDR3: CASSPRDRGSPQYF. The DNA of the CDR3 is TGTGCCAGCTCACCCCGGGACAGGGGGTCCCCTCAGTACTTC. The complete variable domain, with remaining parts taken from reference TRBV18 and TRBJ2-7, reads NAGVMQNPRHLVRRRGQEARLRCSPMKGHSHVYWYRQLPEEGLKFMVYLQKENIIDESGMPKERFSAEFPKEGPSILRIQQVVRGDSAAYFCASSPRDRGSPQYFGPGTRLTVT.

This clonotype was detected many times. The rearrangement joins TRBV6-5 to TRBJ1-2; D possibly corresponds to TRBD1 (5 bases). The CDR3 runs 13 residues. V gave up 7 bases and J gave up 2 bases, with 11 bases separating them. Germline CDR1 is MNHEY and CDR2 is SVGAGI. The DNA for the CDR3 is TGTGCCAGCATTCTCAGGGAAAACTATGGCTACACCTTC. Translating gives CASILRENYGYTF.

This clonotype has a count of ten or more. This chain joins TRBV28 and TRBJ1-5; TRBD1 might be the D (5 bases). CDR1 is MDHEN, CDR2 SYDVKM, per germline. The CDR3 is 12 residues long. CDR3 DNA sequence: TGTGCATCCGGGGCGGGAAATCAGCCCCAGCATTTT. It encodes CASGAGNQPQHF.

In its sample, this clonotype was seen many times. The chain uses TRBV19 and TRBJ1-1, with D uncertain. Trimming pared 9 bases from V and 1 base from J, leaving 9 bases between. Looked up from germline, CDR1 is LNHDA and CDR2 is SQIVND (reference sequence). The CDR3 has 12 residues. The CDR3 spells CARPPENTEAFF. The CDR3 DNA follows: TGTGCCAGACCACCAGAGAACACTGAAGCTTTCTTT.

This clonotype was observed at least ten times. Here the CDR3 DNA reads TGTGCCAGTAGTGGGGAAGGACAGGGGGAAAACATTCAGTACTTC. It yields the protein CASSGEGQGENIQYF. This chain links TRBV19 with TRBJ2-4; 10 bases are a match to TRBD1. Trimming took 5 bases from V and 5 from J; bases not matched to a gene: 6. This CDR3 is 15 amino acids long. Germline values: CDR1 LNHDA, CDR2 SQIVND (reference sequence).

The genes are TRBV4-1 and TRBJ2-7; D gene ambiguous. CDR1 and CDR2 (germline): MGHRA, YSYEKL. There are 17 residues in the CDR3. Trimming left V 0 bases short and J 0 bases short, with 15 bases between. The DNA of the CDR3 is TGCGCCAGCAGCCAAGATCTCGGCAGCCTAAGCTCCTACGAGCAGTACTTC. As protein: CASSQDLGSLSSYEQYF.

In its sample, this clonotype was seen many times. The chain has TRBV28 and TRBJ1-5; D gene unclear. Deletions cut 7 bases from V and 9 bases from J, with 19 bases between. This CDR3 comprises 14 residues. Germline V CDR1 and CDR2: MDHEN, SYDVKM. CDR3 in amino acids: CASTLGLDFWPQHF. CDR3 sequence (DNA): TGTGCCAGCACCCTCGGACTGGATTTCTGGCCCCAGCATTTT.

This chain connects TRBV6-1 to TRBJ2-5, with 12 positions matching TRBD2. The V gene's germline CDR1 is MNHNS and CDR2 SASEGT. V lost 6 bases, J lost 1 base, and 9 bases stayed unmatched. The CDR3 consists of 17 residues. The CDR3 DNA follows: TGTGCCAGCAGCATGCGACTAGCGGGGGTAACCCAAGAGACCCAGTACTTC. Translation gives CASSMRLAGVTQETQYF.

This clonotype has ten or more counts. J is TRBJ1-5 and V is TRBV19; D is possibly TRBD1 (6 bases). The CDR3 is 17 amino acids. V lost 4 bases and J lost 0, with 16 bases in between. Germline loops: CDR1 LNHDA, CDR2 SQIVND (reference sequence). The CDR3 DNA sequence: TGTGCCAGTAGTAGGGACTCGAGGGGGAATAGCAATCAGCCCCAGCATTTT. The encoded protein is CASSRDSRGNSNQPQHF.

The gene calls are TRBV30 and TRBJ1-2, with D maybe TRBD1 (5 bases). Germline V gene sequence: CDR1 GTSNPN, CDR2 SVGIG (reference sequence). CDR3 length: 13 amino acids. Trimming took 3 bases from V and 8 from J, leaving 16 bases between them. The CDR3 protein is CAWREPGPYGYTF. DNA of the CDR3: TGTGCCTGGAGAGAACCAGGGCCTTACGGCTACACCTTC.

At least ten counts were recorded for this clonotype. The chain carries TRBV12-5 and TRBJ2-2, with D perhaps assigned TRBD1 or TRBD2 (6 bases each). This CDR3 contains 14 residues. Trimming shortened V by 2 bases and J by 7 bases, and 11 bases separated the two germline ends. Germline assignment: CDR1 LGHNT and CDR2 FRNRAP. The CDR3 is CASGLLRGLGELFF. CDR3 coding DNA: TGTGCTAGTGGTTTGCTTCGGGGGCTCGGGGAGCTGTTTTTT.

This clonotype was counted at least ten times. This rearrangement joins TRBV28 to TRBJ1-5; D not certain. V gave up 6 bases and J gave up 9 bases, with 21 bases separating them. The CDR3 is made up of 15 amino acids. Germline values: CDR1 MDHEN, CDR2 SYDVKM. DNA of the CDR3: TGTGCCAGCAGCCTGGGGAGTCCCGGGATGAGGCCCCAGCATTTT. Its translation: CASSLGSPGMRPQHF.

Concerning this clonotype: The missing conserved phenylalanine or tryptophan at the end of this CDR3 makes a read error likely. The V gene is TRBV14, the J gene TRBJ1-3, with no clear D. Germline CDR1 and CDR2: SGHDN and FVKESK. Trimming stripped 4 bases from V and 2 bases from J, with 0 bases between. CDR3 size: 11 residues. The CDR3 DNA reads TGTGCCAGCAGCCCTGGAAACACCATATATTTG. As protein: CASSPGNTIYL.

This clonotype was recorded at least ten times. The chain carries TRBV4-1 and TRBJ1-1, with a tentative D call TRBD1 (6 bases). V was shortened by 2 bases and J by 3 bases, with 10 bases between the two germline ends. This CDR3 contains 14 residues. Per germline, CDR1 MGHRA and CDR2 YSYEKL. The CDR3 loop reads CASSQPDSYTEAFF. CDR3 DNA sequence: TGCGCCAGCAGCCAACCGGACAGTTACACTGAAGCTTTCTTT.

This clonotype was counted between two and nine times. The CDR3 coding sequence is TGTGCCAGCAGTGAAGTAGGGTATACGCAGTATTTT. This codes for CASSEVGYTQYF. The chain joins TRBV6-1 to TRBJ2-3, with D unclear. From germline, CDR1 is MNHNS and CDR2 SASEGT. V lost 1 base, J lost 7 bases, and 6 bases lay in between. The CDR3 has 12 residues.

This clonotype was picked up many times. The chain employs TRBV27 and TRBJ1-1, with no clear D. The ends were cut back, 0 bases at V and 5 bases at J, with 7 bases in the middle. The CDR3 runs 13 residues. Germline CDR1 reads MNHEY; CDR2 reads SMNVEV (reference sequence). In DNA form, the CDR3 reads TGTGCCAGCAGTTTATCCACAGTGACTGAAGCTTTCTTT. Its translation is CASSLSTVTEAFF.

There are many counts of this clonotype. This sequence joins TRBV9 and TRBJ2-2; D perhaps matches TRBD1 (6 bases). With 7 bases removed from V and 0 bases from J, the gap between germline ends came to 13 bases. CDR3 length equals 15 residues. Germline V CDR1 and CDR2: SGDLS, YYNGEE. CDR3 protein: CASFPGHTNTGELFF. For the CDR3, the DNA is TGTGCCAGCTTTCCGGGACACACGAACACCGGGGAGCTGTTTTTT.

Only a few counts were recorded for this clonotype. It may be a read error: a sequence one base away is much more abundant. This sequence joins TRBV11-2 and TRBJ1-2; D unclear. This CDR3 has 16 residues. The germline V gene has CDR1 SGHAT and CDR2 FQNNGV. The CDR3 reads CASSLDGAGLSGGYSF. As DNA, the CDR3 is TGTGCCAGCAGCTTAGACGGCGCTGGCTTAAGTGGTGGCTACAGCTTC.